This paragraph covers one TCR beta chain sequence. This clonotype was picked up a small number of times. The antigen this receptor binds is unknown. Base qualities are not provided; no much larger clone lies one nucleotide away. The data originate from a study of T-cell reconstitution after alpha-beta-depleted transplantation in children (dated by TCRdb to 2016 to 2017). Regarding the study in general: T-cell immune reconstitution after TCRalphabeta/CD19-depleted allogeneic hematopoietic cell transplantation in children was quantitatively tracked in the study by means of TCR repertoire profiling.

V was cut back by 6 bases and J by 8 bases, leaving a gap of 16 bases between them. The CDR3 has 14 amino acids, counting the end cysteine and phenylalanine. The retained sequence is limited to the CDR3, 42 bases, with the frame set at the first base. The library was produced with PCR. The sequencing machine was an Illumina HiSeq 2500. TCR library preparation used molecular barcoding, with unique molecular identifiers applied to normalize quantification of the TCRbeta repertoire. Starting from the raw public reads, TCRdb applied fastp trimming at Q25, assembled clones with MiXCR and retained in-frame beta chains. Each record represents a unique CDR3 protein, reported with the most common genes and DNA among its rows. The sample table holds 600,000 to 700,000 distinct CDR3 sequences, of which roughly 17% were seen once. The ten biggest clones cover under 1.2% of the sample.

The sequenced sample was PBMCs from the stem cell graft donor, obtained from the stem cell graft. Recombination connected TRBV12-3 or TRBV12-4 to TRBJ1-4; a tentative D call is TRBD1 (6 bases match). This sequence originates from a human donor who donated a stem cell graft to a child with acute myeloid leukemia. The DNA is as follows: TGTGCCAGCAGATACAGTTTAGGACAGGAAAAACTGTTTTTT. It is translated as CASRYSLGQEKLFF.